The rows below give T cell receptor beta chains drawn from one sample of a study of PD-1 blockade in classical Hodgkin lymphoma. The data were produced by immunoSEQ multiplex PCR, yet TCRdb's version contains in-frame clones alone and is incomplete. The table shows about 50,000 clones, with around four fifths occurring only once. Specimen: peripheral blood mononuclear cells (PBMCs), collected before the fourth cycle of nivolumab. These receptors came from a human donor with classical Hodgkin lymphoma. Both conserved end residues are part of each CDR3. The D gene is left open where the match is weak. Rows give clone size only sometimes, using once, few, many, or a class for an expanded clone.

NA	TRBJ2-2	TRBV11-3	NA	TGTGCCAGCAGCTTAGATCTAACCGGGGAGCTGTTTTTT	CASSLDLTGELFF
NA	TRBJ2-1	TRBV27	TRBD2	TGTGCCAGCAGTTTCTGGACTAGCGGGGGTGGGTGGGAGCAGTTCTTC	CASSFWTSGGGWEQFF
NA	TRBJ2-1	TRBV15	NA	TGTGCCACCAGCAGAGCCAGAAACAATGAGCAGTTCTTC	CATSRARNNEQFF
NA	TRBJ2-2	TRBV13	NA	TGTGCCAGCAGCTTCAGGGACACCGGGGAGCTGTTTTTT	CASSFRDTGELFF
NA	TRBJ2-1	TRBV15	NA	TGTGCCACCAGCACCACAGGCGTTGAGCAGTTCTTC	CATSTTGVEQFF
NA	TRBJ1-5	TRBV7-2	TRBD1	TGTGCCAGCAGCTTAGGGCAGGGGGCAGGGAGCAATCAGCCCCAGCATTTT	CASSLGQGAGSNQPQHF
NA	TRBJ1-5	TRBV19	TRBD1	TGTGCCAGTAAGCGGTTGTACAGGGGGCCTAGCAATCAGCCCCAGCATTTT	CASKRLYRGPSNQPQHF
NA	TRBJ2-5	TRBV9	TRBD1	TGTGCCAGCAGCCCGTCCGACAGGGTCCAGGTTGTGACCCAGTACTTC	CASSPSDRVQVVTQYF
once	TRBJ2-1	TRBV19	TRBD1	TGTGCCAGTAGTATACCCTCACGGGACAGGGGATACAATGAGCAGTTCTTC	CASSIPSRDRGYNEQFF
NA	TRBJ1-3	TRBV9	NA	TGTGCCAGCAGCGTCACAGGAAAACTAGGTGGAAACACCATATATTTT	CASSVTGKLGGNTIYF
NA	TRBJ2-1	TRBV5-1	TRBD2	TGCGCCAGCAGCTTGGCCGGGACTAGCGGGACACATGAGCAGTTCTTC	CASSLAGTSGTHEQFF
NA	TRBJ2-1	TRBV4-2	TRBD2	TGTGCCAGCAGCCAAGACGGGGGGTACAATGAGCAGTTCTTC	CASSQDGGYNEQFF
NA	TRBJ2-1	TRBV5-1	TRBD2	TGCGCCAGCAGCTTGGAGGAGGGACTAGAGACCATCTTC	CASSLEEGLETIF
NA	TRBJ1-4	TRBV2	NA	TGTGCCAGCAGGTTGACCCGGGGGAATGAAAAACTGTTTTTT	CASRLTRGNEKLFF
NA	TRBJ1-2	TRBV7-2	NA	TGTGCCAGCAGCTTTTTAATCAGGGCCCATAACTATGGCTACACCTTC	CASSFLIRAHNYGYTF
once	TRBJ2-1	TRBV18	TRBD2	TGTGCCAGCTCACCACCGGTGGGAGCGGGACCCTACAATGAGCAGTTCTTC	CASSPPVGAGPYNEQFF
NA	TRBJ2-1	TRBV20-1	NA	TGCAGTGCTAGAGACCTAATAGAGCAGTTCTTC	CSARDLIEQFF
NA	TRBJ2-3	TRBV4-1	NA	TGCGCCAGCAGGGGGACTCCCCACACAGATACGCAGTATTTT	CASRGTPHTDTQYF
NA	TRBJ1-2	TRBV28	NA	TGTGCCAGCAGTTTAAGCGGACAGATGTATGGCTACACCTTC	CASSLSGQMYGYTF
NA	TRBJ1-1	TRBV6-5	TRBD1	TGTGCCAGCAGCCTACGGGGGACAGGGAACACTGAAGCTTTCTTT	CASSLRGTGNTEAFF
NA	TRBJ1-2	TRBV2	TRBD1	TGTGCCAGCAGTGAAGGGACAGGGCTTTCTGGCTACACCTTC	CASSEGTGLSGYTF
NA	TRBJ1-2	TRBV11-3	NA	TGTGCCAGCAGCGGGGCCGAGGGGGGTGATGGCTACACCTTC	CASSGAEGGDGYTF
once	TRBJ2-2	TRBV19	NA	TGTGCCAGTAGTACAGCGCGGGAAATGTCGGGGGAGCTGTTTTTT	CASSTAREMSGELFF
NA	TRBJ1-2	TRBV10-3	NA	TGTGCCATCAGTGAGACGGCTGGCGGCTACACCTTC	CAISETAGGYTF
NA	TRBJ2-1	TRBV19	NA	TGTGCCAGTAGTATAAGGCTAGCCCCGAGCTCCTACAATGAGCAGTTCTTC	CASSIRLAPSSYNEQFF
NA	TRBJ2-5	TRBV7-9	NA	TGTGCCAGCAGCCCGACCCTACAAGAGACCCAGTACTTC	CASSPTLQETQYF
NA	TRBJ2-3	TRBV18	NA	TGTGCCAGCTCACCATTGAAGTCAGATACGCAGTATTTT	CASSPLKSDTQYF
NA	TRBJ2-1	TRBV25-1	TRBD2	TGTGCCAGCAGTGCATCCGGGACTAGCGGGAGGGGTAGGGAGTTCTTC	CASSASGTSGRGREFF
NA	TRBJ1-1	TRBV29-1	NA	TGCAGCGCCACGAGTTTTACTGAAGCTTTCTTT	CSATSFTEAFF
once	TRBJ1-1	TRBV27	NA	TGTGCCAGCAGTCCCAACCGTCACACTGAAGCTTTCTTT	CASSPNRHTEAFF
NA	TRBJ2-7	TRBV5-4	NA	TGTGCCAGCAGCTTGGGTGGGGGAGCGAGGTACGAGCAGTACTTC	CASSLGGGARYEQYF
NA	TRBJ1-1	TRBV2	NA	TGTGCCAGCAGTGAACTCGTTTCGGACACTGAAGCTTTCTTT	CASSELVSDTEAFF
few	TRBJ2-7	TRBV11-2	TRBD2	TGTGCCAGCAGCTTAAGTCTAGCGGGGCACTACGAGCAGTACTTC	CASSLSLAGHYEQYF
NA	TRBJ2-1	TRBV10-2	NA	TGCGCCAGCAGGGACTTAGTTCGCAATGAGCAGTTCTTC	CASRDLVRNEQFF
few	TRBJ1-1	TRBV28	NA	TGTGCCAGCACTGAATCAGGGGCGCGCACTGAAGCTTTCTTT	CASTESGARTEAFF
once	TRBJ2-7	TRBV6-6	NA	TGTGCCAGCAGTTACTCCCCGGGGTTTGTCCCCGAGCAGTACTTC	CASSYSPGFVPEQYF
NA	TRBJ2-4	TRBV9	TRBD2	TGTGCCAGCAGCGCGTCACTGGCGGGAGGGCCGAACATTCAGTACTTC	CASSASLAGGPNIQYF
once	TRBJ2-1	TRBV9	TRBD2	TGTGCCAGCAGCGGGATAGCGGGTGAGCAGTTCTTC	CASSGIAGEQFF
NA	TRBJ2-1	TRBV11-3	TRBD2	TGTGCCAGCAGCTTTTTGGCGGGAGCTCTTGAGCAGTTCTTC	CASSFLAGALEQFF
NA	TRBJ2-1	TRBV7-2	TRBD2	TGTGCCAGCAGCTTCGGACTAGCGGGAGGGGTGAAGTTCTTC	CASSFGLAGGVKFF
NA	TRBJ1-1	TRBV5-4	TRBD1	TGTGCCAGCAGCTTCGGACAGGCCACTGAAGCTTTCTTT	CASSFGQATEAFF
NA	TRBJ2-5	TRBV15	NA	TGTGCCACCGAGACCCAGTACTTC	CATETQYF
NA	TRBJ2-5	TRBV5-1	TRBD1	TGCGCCAGCAGCCCAGGGACAGGGGGATCAGAGACCCAGTACTTC	CASSPGTGGSETQYF
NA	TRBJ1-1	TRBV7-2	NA	TGTGCCAGCAGCATGAAACGGTTGAACACTGAAGCTTTCTTT	CASSMKRLNTEAFF
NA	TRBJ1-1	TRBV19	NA	TGTGCCAGTAGTATAGAGCCTTTTGGGGGTGCTGAAGCTTTCTTT	CASSIEPFGGAEAFF